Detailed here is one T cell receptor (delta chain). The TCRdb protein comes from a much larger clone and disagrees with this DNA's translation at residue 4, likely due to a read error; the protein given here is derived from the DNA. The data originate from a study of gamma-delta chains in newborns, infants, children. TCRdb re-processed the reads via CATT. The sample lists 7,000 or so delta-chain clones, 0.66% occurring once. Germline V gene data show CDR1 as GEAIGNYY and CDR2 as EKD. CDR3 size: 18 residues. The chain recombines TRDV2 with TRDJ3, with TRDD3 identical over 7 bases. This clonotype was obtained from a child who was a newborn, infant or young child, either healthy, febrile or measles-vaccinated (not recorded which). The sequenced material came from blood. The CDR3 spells CACGTVGGASWDTRQMFF. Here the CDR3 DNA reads TGTGCCTGTGGCACCGTTGGGGGAGCCTCCTGGGACACCCGACAGATGTTTTTC.